The 2 T cell receptor beta chains presented below share a single source sample, sequenced in a study of beta chain features in type 1 diabetes. Their antigens remain unidentified. Expressed TCRB transcripts got sequenced, as all isolated RNA was reverse transcribed. This table comes from immunoSEQ multiplex PCR, and its TCRdb copy is limited to in-frame clones, with some not included. The table lists 120,000 or so clones, approximately 15% of them singletons. Study outcomes and limitations: Across all four CD4+ subsets, people with type 1 diabetes showed modestly shorter TCRB CDR3s.

Sequenced sample: central memory CD4+ T cells from blood. These receptors originate from a man aged 18 to 30 with type 1 diabetes.

The J gene is TRBJ2-7, the V gene TRBV4-2, with 16 bases identical to TRBD2. The CDR3 spans 16 residues. The V gene's germline CDR1 is LGHNA and CDR2 YNFKEQ. V shed 4 bases and J 5 bases; nucleotides not matched to a gene: 5. Here the CDR3 reads CASSRGLAGGPDEQYF. The CDR3 DNA follows: TGTGCCAGCAGCCGGGGACTAGCGGGAGGGCCCGACGAGCAGTACTTC.

The V and J genes are TRBV11-3 and TRBJ2-2; D may be TRBD1 (6 bases). Germline V gives CDR1 SGHNT, CDR2 YENEEA. The germline V and J ends were trimmed by 5 bases and 2 bases, with 12 bases remaining between them. CDR3 length equals 15 residues. CDR3 in amino acids: CASSEQGINTGELFF. The CDR3 coding sequence is TGTGCCAGCAGCGAACAGGGTATTAACACCGGGGAGCTGTTTTTT.